This T cell receptor beta chain was captured in a study of regulatory T cells in long-lasting Graves disease. Background on the study: For under 3 months, newly diagnosed Graves' patients had been taking antithyroid drugs.

Indicated time point: newly diagnosed GD, antithyroid drugs for less than 3 months. PBMC RNA served as the TCR library source. From each patient, nine milliliters of peripheral blood was drawn and collected into an EDTA anticoagulant tube. Researchers made TCR beta libraries by using iRepertoire HTBI primers and running Arm-PCR on CDR3 regions. MiXCR was run by TCRdb on the multiplex PCR reads, yielding one entry per CDR3 protein. Of 450,000 to 500,000 distinct CDR3 sequences listed, 15% to 20% are singletons. As concerns this clonotype: No antigen is known for it.

Whole-study findings and limits: Persistent cases favored TRBV28, TRBJ1-2 and TRBJ2-5.

Germline V gives CDR1 SGHNT, CDR2 YYREEE (reference sequence). Trimming cost V 0 bases and J 6 bases, with 13 bases left between them. This CDR3 has 15 amino acids. The same data also contributed to another study, on T cells in Graves' hyperthyroidism and ophthalmopathy.

The chain has TRBV5-4 and TRBJ2-1, with D uncertain. The TCR originated in a man aged 40-49 years with Graves disease. The source material was peripheral blood mononuclear cells (PBMCs), sampled at new diagnosis, from a patient treated with antithyroid drugs. The CDR3 reads CASSLENLGRNEQFF. CDR3 sequence (DNA): TGTGCCAGCAGCTTGGAAAATCTTGGTCGCAATGAGCAGTTCTTC.